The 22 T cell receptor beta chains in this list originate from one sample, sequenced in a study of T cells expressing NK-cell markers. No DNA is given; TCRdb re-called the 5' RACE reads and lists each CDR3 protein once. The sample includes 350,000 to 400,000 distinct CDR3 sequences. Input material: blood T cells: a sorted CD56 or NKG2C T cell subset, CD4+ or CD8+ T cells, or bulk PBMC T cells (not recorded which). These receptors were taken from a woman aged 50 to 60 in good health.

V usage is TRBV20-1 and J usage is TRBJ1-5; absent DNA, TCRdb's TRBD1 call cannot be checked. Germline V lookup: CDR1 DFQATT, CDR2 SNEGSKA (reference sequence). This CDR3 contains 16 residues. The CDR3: CSARDLVRDMNQPQHF.

CDR3 protein: CASVSGRTQYF. The chain joins TRBV30 to TRBJ2-5. Germline CDR1 is GTSNPN and CDR2 is SVGIG (reference sequence). The CDR3 is 11 residues long.

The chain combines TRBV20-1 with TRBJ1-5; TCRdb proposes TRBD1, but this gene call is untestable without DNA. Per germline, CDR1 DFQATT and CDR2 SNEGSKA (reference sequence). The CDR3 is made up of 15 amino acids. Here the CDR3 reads CSARGVTGGEQPQHF.

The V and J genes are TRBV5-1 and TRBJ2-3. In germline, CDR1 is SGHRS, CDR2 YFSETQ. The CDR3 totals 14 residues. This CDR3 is CASSSFDLIDTQYF.

The CDR3 protein is CASSPYTGRLNSYEQYF. V and J are TRBV12-3 or TRBV12-4 and TRBJ2-7; TCRdb returns TRBD1, unconfirmable since there is no DNA. The CDR3 sequence is 17 residues long.

CDR3 amino acids: CASSPLDWQYF. The V and J genes are TRBV2 and TRBJ2-3; the TCRdb D gene call, TRBD2, has no DNA to confirm it. The CDR3 contains 11 residues. Germline V lookup: CDR1 SNHLY, CDR2 FYNNEI.

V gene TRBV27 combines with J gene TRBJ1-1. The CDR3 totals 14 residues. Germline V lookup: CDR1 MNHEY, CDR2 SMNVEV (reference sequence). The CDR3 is CASSLRGGRTEAFF.

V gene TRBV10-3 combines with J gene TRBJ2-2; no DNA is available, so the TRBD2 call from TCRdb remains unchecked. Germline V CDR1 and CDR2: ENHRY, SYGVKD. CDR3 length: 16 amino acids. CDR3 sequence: CAISESNGRAFGELFF.

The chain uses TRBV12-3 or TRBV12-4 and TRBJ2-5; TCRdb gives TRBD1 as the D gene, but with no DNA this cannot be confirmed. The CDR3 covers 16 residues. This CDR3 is CASSARKGESMETQYF.

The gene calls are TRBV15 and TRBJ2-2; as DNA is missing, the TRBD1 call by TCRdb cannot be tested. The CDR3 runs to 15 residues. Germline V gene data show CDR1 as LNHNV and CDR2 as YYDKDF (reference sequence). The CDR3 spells CATRTFQGRVGELFF.

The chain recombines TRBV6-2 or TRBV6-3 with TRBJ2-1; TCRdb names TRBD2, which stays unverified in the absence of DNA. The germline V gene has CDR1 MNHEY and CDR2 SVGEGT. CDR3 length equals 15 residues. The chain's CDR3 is CASVLSAGRNNEQFF.

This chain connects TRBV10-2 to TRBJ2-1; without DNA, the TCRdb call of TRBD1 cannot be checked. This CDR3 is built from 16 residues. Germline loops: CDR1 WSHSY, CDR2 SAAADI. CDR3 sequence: CASSVSAGTQGGGEFF.

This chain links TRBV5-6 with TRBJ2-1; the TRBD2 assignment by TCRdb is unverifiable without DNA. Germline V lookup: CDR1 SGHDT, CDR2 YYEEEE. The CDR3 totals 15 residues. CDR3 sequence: CASSYGLAGVAEQFF.

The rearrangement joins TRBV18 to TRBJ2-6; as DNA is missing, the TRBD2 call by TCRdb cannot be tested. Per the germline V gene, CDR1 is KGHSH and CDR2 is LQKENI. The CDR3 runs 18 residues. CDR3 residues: CASSPRTSGSSGANVLTF.

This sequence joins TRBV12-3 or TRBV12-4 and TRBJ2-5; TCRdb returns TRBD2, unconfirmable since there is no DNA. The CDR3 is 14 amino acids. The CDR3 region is CASSFGTSPKTQYF.

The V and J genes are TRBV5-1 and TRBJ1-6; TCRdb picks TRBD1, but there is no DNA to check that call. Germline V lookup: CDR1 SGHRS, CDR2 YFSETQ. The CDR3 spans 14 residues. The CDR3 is CASSGGSGTSPLHF.

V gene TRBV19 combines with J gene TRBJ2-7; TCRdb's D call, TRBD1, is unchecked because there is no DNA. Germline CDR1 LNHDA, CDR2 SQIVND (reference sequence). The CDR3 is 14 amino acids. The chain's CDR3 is CASSQDLFSYEQYF. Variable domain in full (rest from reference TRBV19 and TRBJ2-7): DGGITQSPKYLFRKEGQNVTLSCEQNLNHDAMYWYRQDPGQGLRLIYYSQIVNDFQKGDIAEGYSVSREKKESFPLTVTSAQKNPTAFYLCASSQDLFSYEQYFGPGTRLTVT.

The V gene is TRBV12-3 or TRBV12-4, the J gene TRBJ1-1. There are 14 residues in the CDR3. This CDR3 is CASRSALGSTEAFF.

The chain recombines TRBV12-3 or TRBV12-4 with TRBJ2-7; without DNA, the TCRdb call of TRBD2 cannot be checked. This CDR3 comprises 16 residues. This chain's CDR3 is CASTRGAAGRFREQYF.

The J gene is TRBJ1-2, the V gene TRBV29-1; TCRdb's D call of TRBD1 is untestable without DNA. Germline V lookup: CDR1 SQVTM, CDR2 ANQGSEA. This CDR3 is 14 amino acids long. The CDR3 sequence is CSVEGTGGNYGYTF.

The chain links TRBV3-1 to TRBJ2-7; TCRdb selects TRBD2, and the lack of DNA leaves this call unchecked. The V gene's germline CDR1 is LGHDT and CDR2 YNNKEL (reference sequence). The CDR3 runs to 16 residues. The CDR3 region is CASSPRKREVTYEQYF.

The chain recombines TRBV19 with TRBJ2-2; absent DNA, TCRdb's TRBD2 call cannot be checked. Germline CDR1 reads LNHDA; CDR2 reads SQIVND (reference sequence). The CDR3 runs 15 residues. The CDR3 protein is CASSKRDANTGELFF.